The 11 T cell receptor beta chains below all came from one sample that was sequenced in a study of early T cells in non-severe SARS-CoV-2 infection. Each CDR3 protein is one row after TCRdb ran MiXCR on the 5' RACE reads. The sample shows 30,000 to 40,000 distinct CDR3 sequences, roughly 5.7% of them seen only once. Sequencing was performed on whole blood. These receptors were collected from an adult who was a healthcare worker with PCR-confirmed SARS-CoV-2 infection or an uninfected control (not recorded which).

This clonotype has only a few counts. The chain employs TRBV6-6 and TRBJ2-7; 8 bases are a match to TRBD2. CDR3 length: 14 amino acids. V shed 4 bases and J 5 bases; nucleotides not matched to a gene: 7. Germline V gives CDR1 MNHNY, CDR2 SVGAGI (reference sequence). CDR3 bases: TGTGCCAGCAGTTTGGGTAGCGGGGTAAACGAGCAGTACTTC. Its protein product is CASSLGSGVNEQYF.

There are many counts of this clonotype. V is TRBV5-1 and J is TRBJ2-5, with TRBD2 as a possible D gene (5 bases). The CDR3 covers 15 residues. V lost 0 bases and J lost 4, with 13 bases in between. Per the germline V gene, CDR1 is SGHRS and CDR2 is YFSETQ. The CDR3 here is CASSLGFIGGETQYF. The DNA of the CDR3 is TGCGCCAGCAGCTTGGGATTTATTGGAGGAGAGACCCAGTACTTC.

This clonotype was seen only a few times. The chain joins TRBV4-3 to TRBJ2-1; TRBD2 might be the D (6 bases). V was shortened by 1 base and J by 1 base, with 11 bases between the two germline ends. This CDR3 has 16 amino acids. The germline V gene encodes CDR1 LGHNA and CDR2 YSLEER. The CDR3 bases are TGCGCCAGCAGCCAAGTTAACGGGGGATCCTACAATGAGCAGTTCTTC. Translation: CASSQVNGGSYNEQFF.

The CDR3 here is CASSTYRDRPYEQYF. The CDR3 region has the DNA TGTGCCAGCAGCACGTACCGGGACAGGCCCTACGAGCAGTACTTC. This chain joins TRBV11-2 and TRBJ2-7; 8 positions match TRBD1. V dropped 5 bases and J dropped 2; count of bases not matched to a gene: 8. This CDR3 has 15 amino acids. CDR1 and CDR2 (germline): SGHAT, FQNNGV.

This clonotype appeared many times. The J gene is TRBJ1-2, the V gene TRBV28, with 9 bases that match TRBD1. The CDR3 consists of 13 residues. Germline V gene data show CDR1 as MDHEN and CDR2 as SYDVKM. After removal of 7 bases from V and 7 bases from J, the junction contained 7 bases not matched to a gene. The CDR3 DNA reads as TGTGCCAGCACCAAACAGGGGGCTCGTGGCTACACCTTC. It translates to CASTKQGARGYTF.

This clonotype was counted only a few times. The V gene is TRBV7-2, the J gene TRBJ2-2; 9 bases agree with TRBD2. The CDR3 loop spans 15 amino acids. J was trimmed by 3 bases and V by 7 bases; bases with no gene match: 6. The germline V gene encodes CDR1 SGHTA and CDR2 FQGNSA. CDR3 nucleotides: TGTGCCAGCAAGCTAGCGGGGAGGGACACCGGGGAGCTGTTTTTT. Protein: CASKLAGRDTGELFF.

This clonotype was counted a few times. The rearrangement links TRBV6-1 to TRBJ2-2, with 13 bases matching TRBD2. J was trimmed by 6 bases and V by 6 bases; bases with no gene match: 7. CDR1 is MNHNS and CDR2 is SASEGT in the germline V gene. The CDR3 has 16 amino acids. Here the CDR3 DNA reads TGTGCCAGCAGGCGGACTAGCGGGAGAGGAGCCGGGGAGCTGTTTTTT. Residues: CASRRTSGRGAGELFF.

The sample holds a few counts of this clonotype. This chain joins TRBV21-1 and TRBJ1-2; whether TRBD1, the table's D call, matches the DNA was not checked. TRBV21-1 is designated a pseudogene. The CDR3 consists of 14 residues. CDR3 protein: CASSKTGCRYGYTF. DNA of the CDR3: TGTGCCAGCAGCAAGACAGGGTGTCGCTATGGCTACACCTTC.

There are many counts of this clonotype. This chain uses TRBV5-1 with TRBJ1-1, with D possibly TRBD1 on 6 matching bases. Trimming pared 5 bases from V and 4 bases from J, leaving 15 bases between. The CDR3 contains 14 residues. Germline CDR1 and CDR2: SGHRS and YFSETQ. This CDR3 reads CASSSQGVATEAFF. The DNA of the CDR3 is TGCGCCAGCAGTTCACAGGGAGTTGCCACTGAAGCTTTCTTT.

The V and J genes are TRBV11-2 and TRBJ2-4; D call uncertain. CDR3 length: 11 residues. Germline-derived CDR1 and CDR2 are SGHAT and FQNNGV. Between the trimmed V and J ends, which lost 3 bases and 6 bases, there was a span of 3 bases. The CDR3 coding sequence is TGTGCCAGCAGCTTTACAAACATTCAGTACTTC. Amino acids: CASSFTNIQYF.

The chain employs TRBV5-1 and TRBJ2-3; D ambiguous. Germline assignment: CDR1 SGHRS and CDR2 YFSETQ. The CDR3 sequence is 14 residues long. V shed 2 bases and J shed 6 bases, with 13 bases lying between them. The CDR3 region has the DNA TGCGCCAGCAGCTTTTCGAGTGCGTCGGATACGCAGTATTTT. Encoded protein: CASSFSSASDTQYF.